This T cell receptor (beta chain) was recorded in a study of blood T cell repertoires in COVID-19 (TCRdb year 2020). Notes on the research overall: Collaborator samples came from the United States, Italy and Spain and covered acute and convalescent phases of COVID-19. The repertoires were released in a freely available public database intended as a resource for research on the immune response to SARS-CoV-2. The dataset comprised deeply sampled blood TCRbeta repertoires from subjects exposed to, actively infected with, or recovered from COVID-19. HLA class I and class II types, where available, came from metadata supplied by the sample provider rather than from assay-based typing. The prospective study material was composed of cDNA or gDNA derived from T cells, B-cell-depleted T cells, or PBMCs. The samples were drawn from two sources: the first 160 participants of the ongoing ImmuneRACE study, and approximately 1,300 subjects contributed by 6 global collaborators. A de-identified subject ID, COVID-19 status, age in years and sex were almost always included in the sample metadata.

As for this clone: No cognate antigen has been identified for it. The input lacks base qualities; no much larger clone sits a single base away.

General study outcomes and caveats: The quantity of clinical and demographic metadata differed by source and by participant and was supplied without curation.

TCRbeta CDR3 regions were amplified from genomic DNA by means of the immunoSEQ Assay, a bias-controlled multiplex PCR. In the source study's methods: The number of nucleated cells in each sample was estimated from the amplification of reference gene primers within the assay. To quantify the absolute abundance of each unique TCRbeta CDR3 rearrangement, sequence reads were collapsed and filtered. For each sample, productive Simpson clonality was calculated as the square root of Simpson's diversity index across productive rearrangements. TCRdb took this table from immuneACCESS and kept in-frame rearrangements with V and J called. Such tables lack part of the clones; where checked against another copy, unresolved V genes explain under half of the gap, and the rest is unexplained. The V and J calls and clone size were taken over from that table, and D and trimming were inferred from the DNA. The sample profile shows roughly 130,000 clones; about three quarters of them were found once. In total, the top ten clones hold over 15% of the sample.

Collaborating institutions collected whole blood in K2EDTA tubes following their own protocols. For TCRbeta analysis, collaborators shipped samples as frozen whole blood, isolated PBMCs, or DNA extracted from either of those sample types. CDR1 SGHRS and CDR2 YFSETQ are derived from the germline V gene. Germline trimming: 3 bases from V, 11 bases from J; junction bases outside gene matches: 14. Reading from cysteine to phenylalanine, the CDR3 counts 15 amino acids. Only the CDR3 region is kept as DNA, spanning 45 bases read in frame from base 1. Sequencing was performed on peripheral blood. This TCR was sampled from a man aged 50 or older with acute or convalescent COVID-19. The sequence is built from TRBV5-1 and TRBJ2-3; TRBD2 agrees with 8 junctional bases. The CDR3 amino acid sequence is: CASSSVMSGGWGQYF. In nucleotide form, the sequence is TGCGCCAGCAGCTCGGTTATGAGCGGGGGTTGGGGGCAGTATTTT.